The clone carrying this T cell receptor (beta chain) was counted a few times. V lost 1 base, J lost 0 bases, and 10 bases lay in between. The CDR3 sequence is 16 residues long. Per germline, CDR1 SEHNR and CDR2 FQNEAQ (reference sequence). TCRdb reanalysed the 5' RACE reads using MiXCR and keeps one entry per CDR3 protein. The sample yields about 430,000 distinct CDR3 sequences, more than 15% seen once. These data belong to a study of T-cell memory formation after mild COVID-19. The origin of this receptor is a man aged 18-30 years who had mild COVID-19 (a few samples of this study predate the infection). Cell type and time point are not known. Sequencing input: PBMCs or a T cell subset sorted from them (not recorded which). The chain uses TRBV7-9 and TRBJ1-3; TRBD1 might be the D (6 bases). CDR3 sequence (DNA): TGTGCCAGCAGCTTAGACTACAGGGACTCTGGAAACACCATATATTTT. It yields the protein CASSLDYRDSGNTIYF.